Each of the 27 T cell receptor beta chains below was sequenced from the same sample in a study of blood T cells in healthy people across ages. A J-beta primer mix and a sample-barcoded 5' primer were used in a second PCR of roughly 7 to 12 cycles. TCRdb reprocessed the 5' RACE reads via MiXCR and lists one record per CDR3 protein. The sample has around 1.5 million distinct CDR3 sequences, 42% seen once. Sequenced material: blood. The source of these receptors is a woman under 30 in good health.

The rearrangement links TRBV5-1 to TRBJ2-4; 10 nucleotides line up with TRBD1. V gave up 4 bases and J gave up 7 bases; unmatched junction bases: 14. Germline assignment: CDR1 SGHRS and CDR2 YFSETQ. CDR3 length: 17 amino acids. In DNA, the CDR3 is TGCGCCAGCAGCCCTCCTCGGGGACAGGGGCCGGCGAACATTCAGTACTTC. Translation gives CASSPPRGQGPANIQYF.

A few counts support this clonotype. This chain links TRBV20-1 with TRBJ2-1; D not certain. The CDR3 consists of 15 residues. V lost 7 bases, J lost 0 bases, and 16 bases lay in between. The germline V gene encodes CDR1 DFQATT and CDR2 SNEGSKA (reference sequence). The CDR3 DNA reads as TGCAGTGTACCCTCCCGGGCTAGCTCCTACAATGAGCAGTTCTTC. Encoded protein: CSVPSRASSYNEQFF.

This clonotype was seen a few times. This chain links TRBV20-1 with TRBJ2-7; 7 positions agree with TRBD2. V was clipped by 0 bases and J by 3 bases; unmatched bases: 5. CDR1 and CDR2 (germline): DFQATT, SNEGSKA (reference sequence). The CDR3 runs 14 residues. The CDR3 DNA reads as TGCAGTGCTAGAGATATAGCGGGTGGCTACGAGCAGTACTTC. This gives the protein CSARDIAGGYEQYF.

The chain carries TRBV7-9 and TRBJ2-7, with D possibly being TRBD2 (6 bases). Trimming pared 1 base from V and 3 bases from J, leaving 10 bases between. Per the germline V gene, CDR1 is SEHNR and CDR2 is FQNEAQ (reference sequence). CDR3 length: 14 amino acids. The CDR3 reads CASSLEEGVYEQYF. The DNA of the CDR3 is TGTGCCAGCAGCTTAGAGGAGGGAGTCTACGAGCAGTACTTC.

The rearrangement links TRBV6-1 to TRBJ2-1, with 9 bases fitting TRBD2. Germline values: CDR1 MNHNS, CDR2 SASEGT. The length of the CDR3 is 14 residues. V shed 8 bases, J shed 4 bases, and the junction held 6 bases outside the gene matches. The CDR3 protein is CASDFSGGYNEQFF. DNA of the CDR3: TGTGCCAGCGATTTCAGCGGGGGGTACAATGAGCAGTTCTTC.

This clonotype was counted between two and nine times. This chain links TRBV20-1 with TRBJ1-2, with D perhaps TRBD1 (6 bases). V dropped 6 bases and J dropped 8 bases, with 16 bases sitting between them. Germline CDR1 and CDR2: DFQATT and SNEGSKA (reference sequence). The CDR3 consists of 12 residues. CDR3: CSATRGAKGYTF. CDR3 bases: TGCAGTGCCACCCGGGGGGCTAAAGGCTACACCTTC.

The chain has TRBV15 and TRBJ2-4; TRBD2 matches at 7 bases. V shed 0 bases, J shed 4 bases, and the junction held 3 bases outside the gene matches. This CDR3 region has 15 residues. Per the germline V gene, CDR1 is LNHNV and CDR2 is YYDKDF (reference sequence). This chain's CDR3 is CATSRDVGGKNIQYF. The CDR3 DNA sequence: TGTGCCACCAGCAGAGATGTGGGGGGGAAAAACATTCAGTACTTC. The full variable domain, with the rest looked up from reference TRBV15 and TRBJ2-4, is DAMVIQNPRYQVTQFGKPVTLSCSQTLNHNVMYWYQQKSSQAPKLLFHYYDKDFNNEADTPDNFQSRRPNTSFCFLDIRSPGLGDTAMYLCATSRDVGGKNIQYFGAGTRLSVL.

Here the CDR3 DNA reads TGTGCCAGCAGCCCCTCGGCCGGGGACAGACAGACCCAGTACTTC. It is translated as CASSPSAGDRQTQYF. This chain links TRBV27 with TRBJ2-5, with 7 bases that match TRBD1. Germline V gene data show CDR1 as MNHEY and CDR2 as SMNVEV (reference sequence). This CDR3 has 15 amino acids. J was trimmed by 6 bases and V by 6 bases; bases with no gene match: 13.

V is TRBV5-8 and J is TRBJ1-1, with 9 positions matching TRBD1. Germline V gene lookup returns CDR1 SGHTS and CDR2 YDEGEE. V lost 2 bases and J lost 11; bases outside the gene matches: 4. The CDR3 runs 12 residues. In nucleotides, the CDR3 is TGTGCCAGCAGCTTTACAGGGGGCTGGGCTTTCTTT. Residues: CASSFTGGWAFF.

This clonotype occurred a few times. CDR3 sequence (DNA): TGCAGTGCTGGGACTAGCGGGAGTGGCTGGCAGTACTTC. It codes for CSAGTSGSGWQYF. The genes are TRBV20-1 and TRBJ2-5; 14 bases fit TRBD2. Trimming cost V 5 bases and J 11 bases; bases outside gene matches: 7. CDR3 size: 13 residues. The germline CDR1 and CDR2 sequences are DFQATT and SNEGSKA (reference sequence).

The CDR3 here is CASSRPQRTGDNEQFF. As DNA, the CDR3 is TGTGCCAGCAGTCGTCCCCAGCGGACCGGGGACAATGAGCAGTTCTTC. V and J are TRBV6-2 or TRBV6-3 and TRBJ2-1, with D possibly matching TRBD2 (5 bases). Germline V lookup: CDR1 MNHEY, CDR2 SVGEGT. V was clipped by 5 bases and J by 5 bases, with 19 bases between them. This CDR3 is 16 amino acids long.

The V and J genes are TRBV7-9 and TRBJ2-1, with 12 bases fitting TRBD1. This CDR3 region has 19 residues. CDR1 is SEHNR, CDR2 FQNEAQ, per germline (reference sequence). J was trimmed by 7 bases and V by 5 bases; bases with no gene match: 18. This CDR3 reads CASSRRDRGPRPSGNEQFF. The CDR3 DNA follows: TGTGCCAGCAGCCGCCGGGACAGGGGGCCGAGGCCGTCGGGAAATGAGCAGTTCTTC.

The CDR3 DNA reads TGTGCCGGTCAAGCAACTAATGAAAAACTGTTTTTT. The encoded protein is CAGQATNEKLFF. The chain uses TRBV7-9 and TRBJ1-4; no clear D gene. The CDR3 loop spans 12 amino acids. Deletions cut 11 bases from V and 0 bases from J, with 7 bases between. Germline CDR1 is SEHNR and CDR2 is FQNEAQ (reference sequence).

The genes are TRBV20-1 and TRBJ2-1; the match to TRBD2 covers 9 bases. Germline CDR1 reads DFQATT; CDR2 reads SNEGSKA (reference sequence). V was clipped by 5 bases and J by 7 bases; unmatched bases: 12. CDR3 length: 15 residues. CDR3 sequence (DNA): TGCAGTGCTGGGTTTAGCGGGAGCCTCAGTAATGAGCAGTTCTTC. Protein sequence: CSAGFSGSLSNEQFF.

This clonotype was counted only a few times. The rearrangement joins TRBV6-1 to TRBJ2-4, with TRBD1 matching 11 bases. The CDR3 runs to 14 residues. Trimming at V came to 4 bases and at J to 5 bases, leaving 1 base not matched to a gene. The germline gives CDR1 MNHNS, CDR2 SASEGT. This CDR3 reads CASSVGQGENIQYF. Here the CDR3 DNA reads TGTGCCAGCAGTGTGGGACAGGGGGAAAACATTCAGTACTTC.

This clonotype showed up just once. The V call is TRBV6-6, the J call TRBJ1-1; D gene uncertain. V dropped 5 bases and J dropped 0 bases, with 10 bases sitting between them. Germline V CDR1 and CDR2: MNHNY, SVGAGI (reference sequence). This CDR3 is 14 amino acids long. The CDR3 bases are TGTGCCAGCAGTGACGGGCACATGAACACTGAAGCTTTCTTT. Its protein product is CASSDGHMNTEAFF.

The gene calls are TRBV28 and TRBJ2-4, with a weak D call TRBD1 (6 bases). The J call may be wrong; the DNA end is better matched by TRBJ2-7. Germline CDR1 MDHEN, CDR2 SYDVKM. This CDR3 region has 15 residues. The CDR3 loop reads CASSGIRTDPYEQYF. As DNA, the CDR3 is TGTGCCAGCAGTGGAATCCGGACAGATCCCTACGAGCAGTACTTC.

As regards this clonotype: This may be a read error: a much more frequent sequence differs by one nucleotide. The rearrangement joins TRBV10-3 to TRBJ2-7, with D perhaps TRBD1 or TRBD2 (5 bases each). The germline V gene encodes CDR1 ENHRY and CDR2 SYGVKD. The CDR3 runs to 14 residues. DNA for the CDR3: TGTGCCGTCAGTGGGACCGCCTATTCCTACGAGCAGTACTTC. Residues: CAVSGTAYSYEQYF.

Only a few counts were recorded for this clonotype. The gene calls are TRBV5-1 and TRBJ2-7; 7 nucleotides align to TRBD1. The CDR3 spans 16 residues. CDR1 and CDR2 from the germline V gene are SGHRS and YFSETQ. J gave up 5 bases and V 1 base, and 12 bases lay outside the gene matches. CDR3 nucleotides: TGCGCCAGCAGCTTGCCTACGACAGGGACCTCGGACGAGCAGTACTTC. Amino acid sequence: CASSLPTTGTSDEQYF.

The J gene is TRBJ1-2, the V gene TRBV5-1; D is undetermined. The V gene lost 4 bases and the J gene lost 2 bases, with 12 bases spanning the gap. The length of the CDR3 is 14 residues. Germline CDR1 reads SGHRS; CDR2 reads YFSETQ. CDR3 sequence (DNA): TGCGCCAGCAGCCTACCGGCGGGGAACTATGGCTACACCTTC. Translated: CASSLPAGNYGYTF.

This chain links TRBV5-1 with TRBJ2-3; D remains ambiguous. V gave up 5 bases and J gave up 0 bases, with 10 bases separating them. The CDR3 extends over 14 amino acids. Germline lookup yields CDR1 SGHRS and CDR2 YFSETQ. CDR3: CASRKDPSTDTQYF. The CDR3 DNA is TGCGCCAGCAGAAAGGACCCTAGCACAGATACGCAGTATTTT.

The CDR3 sequence: CSVVRISGNTIYF. The CDR3 DNA reads as TGCAGCGTTGTCCGGATCTCTGGAAACACCATATATTTT. The J gene is TRBJ1-3, the V gene TRBV29-1; D unclear. Germline V gives CDR1 SQVTM, CDR2 ANQGSEA. With 4 bases removed from V and 0 bases from J, the gap between germline ends came to 7 bases. The CDR3 is made up of 13 amino acids.

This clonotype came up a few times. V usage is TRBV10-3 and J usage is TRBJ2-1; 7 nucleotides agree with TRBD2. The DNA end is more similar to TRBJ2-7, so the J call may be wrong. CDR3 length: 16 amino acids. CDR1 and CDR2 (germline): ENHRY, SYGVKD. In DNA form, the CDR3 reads TGTGCCATCAGTGAGTCTGGCGGGAGCTCCTACAATGAGCAGTACTTC. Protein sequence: CAISESGGSSYNEQYF.

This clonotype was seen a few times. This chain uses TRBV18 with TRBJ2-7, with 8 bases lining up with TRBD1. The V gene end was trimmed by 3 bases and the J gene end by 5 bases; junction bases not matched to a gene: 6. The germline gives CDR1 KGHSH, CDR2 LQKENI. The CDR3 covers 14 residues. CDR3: CASSPQGARNEQYF. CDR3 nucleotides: TGTGCCAGCTCACCCCAGGGGGCGAGGAACGAGCAGTACTTC.

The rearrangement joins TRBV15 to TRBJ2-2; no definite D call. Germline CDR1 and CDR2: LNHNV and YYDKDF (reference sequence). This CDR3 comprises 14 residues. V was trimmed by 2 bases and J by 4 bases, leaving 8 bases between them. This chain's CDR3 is CATSRKQSTGELFF. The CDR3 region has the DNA TGTGCCACCAGCAGAAAGCAGAGCACCGGGGAGCTGTTTTTT.

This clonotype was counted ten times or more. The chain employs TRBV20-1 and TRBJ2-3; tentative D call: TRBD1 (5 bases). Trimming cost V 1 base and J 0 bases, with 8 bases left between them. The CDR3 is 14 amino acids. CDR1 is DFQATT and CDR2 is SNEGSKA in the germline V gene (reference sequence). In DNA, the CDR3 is TGCAGTGCTAGAGTGACAGTAAGCACAGATACGCAGTATTTT. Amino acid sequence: CSARVTVSTDTQYF.

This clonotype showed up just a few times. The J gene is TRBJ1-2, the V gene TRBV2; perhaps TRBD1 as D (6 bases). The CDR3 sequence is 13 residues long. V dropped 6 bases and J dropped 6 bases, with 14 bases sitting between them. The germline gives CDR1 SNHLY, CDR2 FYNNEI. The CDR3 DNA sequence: TGTGCCAGCAGCGAGGACAGTAGCCATGGCTACACCTTC. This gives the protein CASSEDSSHGYTF.